A single sample gave rise to the 25 T cell receptor beta chains below, sequenced in a study of a mutant IDH1 vaccine in newly diagnosed glioma. The method was immunoSEQ multiplex PCR; TCRdb's version includes in-frame clones alone and lacks a portion of them. The sample includes about 100,000 clones, around four fifths of them seen just once. Time point of the sample: baseline, week 1 (first vaccination visit). The treatment is: pre-vaccination baseline after standard-of-care therapy. Sample: PBMCs, taken from a glioma patient treated with radiotherapy, temozolomide or both. The receptor source for this set is a man aged 35 to 55 with glioma.

The V and J genes are TRBV5-4 and TRBJ2-4, with a tentative D call TRBD1 (6 bases). V lost 0 bases to trimming and J lost 7 bases, with 17 bases between them. Per germline, CDR1 SGHNT and CDR2 YYREEE (reference sequence). This CDR3 has 16 amino acids. The CDR3 nucleotides read TGTGCCAGCAGCTTGGCCGTTGGGGCCCAGGGGAACATTCAGTACTTC. Protein product: CASSLAVGAQGNIQYF.

This clone has a single count. This sequence joins TRBV9 and TRBJ2-5; 15 positions match TRBD2. The CDR3 is made up of 18 amino acids. Trimming cost V 4 bases and J 1 base; bases outside gene matches: 8. Looked up from germline, CDR1 is SGDLS and CDR2 is YYNGEE. The CDR3 region is CASSNGLAGGGRQETQYF. In nucleotides, the CDR3 is TGTGCCAGCAGCAACGGACTAGCGGGAGGGGGTCGCCAAGAGACCCAGTACTTC.

The rearrangement uses TRBV11-3 and TRBJ2-2; D unclear. Germline lookup yields CDR1 SGHNT and CDR2 YENEEA. V was trimmed by 0 bases and J by 6 bases, leaving 2 bases between them. This CDR3 contains 12 residues. The CDR3 sequence: CASSLDAGELFF. In nucleotides, the CDR3 is TGTGCCAGCAGCTTAGACGCCGGGGAGCTGTTTTTT.

This clone was observed a handful of times. The V call is TRBV19, the J call TRBJ2-5; 8 bases match TRBD1. This CDR3 contains 15 residues. The J segment lost 1 base and the V segment lost 7 bases, leaving 8 bases of the junction unmatched. CDR1 is LNHDA and CDR2 is SQIVND in the germline V gene (reference sequence). CDR3 loop: CASTRVGTGQETQYF. CDR3 in DNA: TGTGCCAGTACCCGAGTCGGGACAGGCCAAGAGACCCAGTACTTC.

The chain carries TRBV2 and TRBJ2-1; D unresolved. The germline gives CDR1 SNHLY, CDR2 FYNNEI. Trimming took 4 bases from V and 2 from J, leaving 9 bases between them. The CDR3 consists of 14 residues. The CDR3 protein is CASSAGLTYNEQFF. CDR3 nucleotide sequence: TGTGCCAGCAGTGCGGGTCTCACCTACAATGAGCAGTTCTTC.

V usage is TRBV7-2 and J usage is TRBJ1-2; D is perhaps TRBD1 (5 bases). Germline CDR1 is SGHTA and CDR2 is FQGNSA. This CDR3 comprises 15 residues. The V end was cut by 1 base, the J end by 4 bases, with 13 bases between. The CDR3: CASSLEGAGRYGYTF. The CDR3 DNA reads as TGTGCCAGCAGCTTAGAGGGCGCAGGGCGCTATGGCTACACCTTC.

This clone was detected only once. The chain combines TRBV7-3 with TRBJ2-3; 11 positions agree with TRBD1. V dropped 6 bases and J dropped 5; count of bases not matched to a gene: 7. CDR3 length equals 15 residues. Germline assignment: CDR1 SGHTA and CDR2 FQGTGA. The CDR3 region has the DNA TGTGCCAGCAGTTCGCCGGGACAGGGGGTAGATACGCAGTATTTT. This encodes CASSSPGQGVDTQYF.

Worth noting for this clone: Other DNA sequences from this sample encode an identical CDR3 as well. The genes are TRBV5-1 and TRBJ2-3, with a tentative D call TRBD2 (6 bases). The germline V gene has CDR1 SGHRS and CDR2 YFSETQ. This CDR3 has 16 residues. V was shortened by 4 bases and J by 2 bases, with 17 bases between the two germline ends. CDR3 nucleotides: TGCGCCAGCAGCCCGGGGGTAGCGGACCTCACAGATACGCAGTATTTT. This encodes CASSPGVADLTDTQYF.

CDR3 DNA sequence: TGCGCCAGCAGCCAAGAATGGATAGGCGGGGGCGGTGGCACAGATACGCAGTATTTT. This sequence encodes CASSQEWIGGGGGTDTQYF. The chain has TRBV4-3 and TRBJ2-3; D is perhaps TRBD2 (7 bases). The V gene's germline CDR1 is LGHNA and CDR2 YSLEER. The CDR3 loop spans 19 amino acids. V was cut by 0 bases and J by 1 base, with 20 bases left in between.

The chain links TRBV19 to TRBJ1-3, with D unresolved. V lost 9 bases to trimming and J lost 3 bases, with 9 bases between them. The CDR3 runs 12 residues. The V gene's germline CDR1 is LNHDA and CDR2 SQIVND (reference sequence). The CDR3 DNA reads TGTGCCAGCCAAGAGAATGGAAACACCATATATTTT. It is translated as CASQENGNTIYF.

This clone was picked up a small number of times. The chain employs TRBV4-2 and TRBJ2-7; a weak D match, TRBD1 (6 bases). CDR3 length: 14 amino acids. Trimming stripped 3 bases from V and 6 bases from J, with 15 bases between. Per germline, CDR1 LGHNA and CDR2 YNFKEQ. The CDR3 sequence is CASSQGQSHSEQYF. CDR3 nucleotides: TGTGCCAGCAGCCAGGGACAATCCCACTCCGAGCAGTACTTC.

V gene TRBV19 combines with J gene TRBJ2-1; 7 bases are shared with TRBD2. CDR1 is LNHDA and CDR2 is SQIVND in the germline V gene (reference sequence). CDR3 length equals 16 residues. J lost 4 bases, V lost 4 bases, and 10 bases had no gene match. The CDR3: CASSKPGTTVYNEQFF. CDR3 coding DNA: TGTGCCAGTAGTAAACCCGGGACTACCGTGTACAATGAGCAGTTCTTC. The full variable domain, with the rest looked up from reference TRBV19 and TRBJ2-1, is DGGITQSPKYLFRKEGQNVTLSCEQNLNHDAMYWYRQDPGQGLRLIYYSQIVNDFQKGDIAEGYSVSREKKESFPLTVTSAQKNPTAFYLCASSKPGTTVYNEQFFGPGTRLTVL.

The rearrangement joins TRBV11-3 to TRBJ2-1; 9 bases match TRBD2. The germline V gene encodes CDR1 SGHNT and CDR2 YENEEA. V was pared by 0 bases and J by 10 bases, with 1 base of the junction left unmatched. The CDR3 covers 13 residues. The DNA for the CDR3 is TGTGCCAGCAGCTTAGAAACTAGCGGGGAGCAGTTCTTC. It specifies CASSLETSGEQFF.

The chain couples TRBV6-4 to TRBJ2-7; 10 nucleotides agree with TRBD2. Per the germline V gene, CDR1 is MRHNA and CDR2 is SNTAGT. Germline trimming cut 6 bases from V and 3 bases from J; bases unmatched to any gene: 5. This CDR3 contains 14 residues. CDR3 bases: TGTGCCAGCAGGAGACTAGCGGGCCGCTACGAGCAGTACTTC. This translates into CASRRLAGRYEQYF.

Only a few counts were recorded for this clone. The rearrangement uses TRBV12-5 and TRBJ1-2; no clear D gene. Germline V gene sequence: CDR1 LGHNT, CDR2 FRNRAP. The CDR3 covers 13 residues. V dropped 1 base and J dropped 3 bases, with 6 bases sitting between them. Written as DNA, the CDR3 is TGTGCTAGTGGTTTGGAAGGATACTATGGCTACACCTTC. Protein sequence: CASGLEGYYGYTF.

The chain links TRBV4-3 to TRBJ1-2; a possible D gene is TRBD1 (6 bases). The germline CDR1 and CDR2 sequences are LGHNA and YSLEER. V lost 1 base to trimming and J lost 5 bases, with 14 bases between them. The CDR3 covers 15 residues. In nucleotides, the CDR3 is TGCGCCAGCAGCCAAGCCTCACAGCAGGGGTATGGCTACACCTTC. Protein sequence: CASSQASQQGYGYTF.

The V and J genes are TRBV5-4 and TRBJ2-5; 9 positions match TRBD2. The junction had 8 bases not matched to a gene; V was cut back by 4 bases and J by 1 base. The length of the CDR3 is 16 residues. Germline CDR1 and CDR2: SGHNT and YYREEE (reference sequence). For the CDR3, the DNA is TGTGCCAGCAGCCCCTTTAGCGGGAGAGCCCAAGAGACCCAGTACTTC. Its translation: CASSPFSGRAQETQYF.

The chain carries TRBV5-1 and TRBJ1-2; tentatively, D is TRBD1 (5 bases). Germline V gives CDR1 SGHRS, CDR2 YFSETQ. This CDR3 has 15 amino acids. The V gene lost 0 bases and the J gene lost 0 bases, with 9 bases spanning the gap. DNA for the CDR3: TGCGCCAGCAGCTTGGAAGGGGTTCCTAACTATGGCTACACCTTC. It yields the protein CASSLEGVPNYGYTF.

J is TRBJ1-2 and V is TRBV29-1, with TRBD1 matching 8 bases. The CDR3 extends over 14 amino acids. Trimming cost V 4 bases and J 4 bases; bases outside gene matches: 8. Germline lookup yields CDR1 SQVTM and CDR2 ANQGSEA. The CDR3 spells CSVAPGQVSYGYTF. The CDR3 DNA reads as TGCAGCGTTGCGCCGGGACAGGTATCCTATGGCTACACCTTC.

The V call is TRBV5-4, the J call TRBJ2-5; TRBD1 matches at 8 bases. J was trimmed by 2 bases and V by 7 bases; bases with no gene match: 10. CDR3 size: 15 residues. Germline V gene data show CDR1 as SGHNT and CDR2 as YYREEE (reference sequence). The CDR3 DNA is TGTGCCAGCGGAGGCCGGGACAGGAGACAAGAGACCCAGTACTTC. It translates to CASGGRDRRQETQYF. The complete variable domain, with remaining parts taken from reference TRBV5-4 and TRBJ2-5, reads ETGVTQSPTHLIKTRGQQVTLRCSSQSGHNTVSWYQQALGQGPQFIFQYYREEENGRGNFPPRFSGLQFPNYSSELNVNALELDDSALYLCASGGRDRRQETQYFGPGTRLLVL.

The chain is built from TRBV6-5 and TRBJ1-2; tentative D call: TRBD1 (6 bases). CDR1 MNHEY and CDR2 SVGAGI come from the germline V gene. V lost 4 bases and J 4 bases, leaving 10 bases between the germline ends. The CDR3 is made up of 13 amino acids. The CDR3 DNA is TGTGCCAGCAGTTTAAACAGGGTCTATGGCTACACCTTC. Translated: CASSLNRVYGYTF.

V usage is TRBV28 and J usage is TRBJ1-4, with 7 bases identical to TRBD1. This CDR3 has 15 residues. With 2 bases clipped from V and 5 bases from J, the junction kept 5 bases outside the gene matches. Looked up from germline, CDR1 is MDHEN and CDR2 is SYDVKM. In DNA form, the CDR3 reads TGTGCCAGCAGTTTAGGTCCAGGGGGGAATGAAAAACTGTTTTTT. This sequence encodes CASSLGPGGNEKLFF.

The chain uses TRBV30 and TRBJ1-5; D is unclear. Germline CDR1 reads GTSNPN; CDR2 reads SVGIG (reference sequence). The V end lost 2 bases, the J end lost 0 bases, and 11 bases lay between the germline ends. The CDR3 extends over 15 amino acids. This CDR3 reads CAWSRLSYSNQPQHF. For the CDR3, the DNA is TGTGCCTGGAGTAGGCTGAGCTATAGCAATCAGCCCCAGCATTTT. Variable domain in full (rest from reference TRBV30 and TRBJ1-5): SQTIHQWPATLVQPVGSPLSLECTVEGTSNPNLYWYRQAAGRGLQLLFYSVGIGQISSEVPQNLSASRPQDRQFILSSKKLLLSDSGFYLCAWSRLSYSNQPQHFGDGTRLSIL.

This chain joins TRBV6-1 and TRBJ2-2; D is perhaps TRBD1 (5 bases). V was pared by 5 bases and J by 5 bases, with 12 bases between. Germline V gives CDR1 MNHNS, CDR2 SASEGT. This CDR3 region has 14 residues. CDR3 DNA sequence: TGTGCCAGCAGTACCGGACACAAAACCGGGGAGCTGTTTTTT. Amino acid sequence: CASSTGHKTGELFF.

This clone was counted once. This chain uses TRBV7-2 with TRBJ1-2, with 11 bases identical to TRBD1. The CDR3 runs 15 residues. Germline V gene sequence: CDR1 SGHTA, CDR2 FQGNSA. V lost 5 bases and J lost 7; bases outside the gene matches: 9. CDR3 protein: CASSPRTGGFFGYTF. DNA of the CDR3: TGTGCCAGCAGCCCTCGGACAGGGGGCTTTTTTGGCTACACCTTC.